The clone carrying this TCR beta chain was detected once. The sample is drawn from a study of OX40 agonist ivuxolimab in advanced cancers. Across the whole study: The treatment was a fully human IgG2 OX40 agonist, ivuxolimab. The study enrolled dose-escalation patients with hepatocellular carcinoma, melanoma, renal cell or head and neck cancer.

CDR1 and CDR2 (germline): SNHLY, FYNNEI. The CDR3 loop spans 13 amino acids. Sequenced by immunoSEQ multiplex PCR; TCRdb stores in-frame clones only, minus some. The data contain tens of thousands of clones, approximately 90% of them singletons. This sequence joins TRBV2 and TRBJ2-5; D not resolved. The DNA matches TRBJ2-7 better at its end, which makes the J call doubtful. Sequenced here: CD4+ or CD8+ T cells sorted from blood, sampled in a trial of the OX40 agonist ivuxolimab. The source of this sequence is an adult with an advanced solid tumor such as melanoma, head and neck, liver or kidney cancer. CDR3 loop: CASKHQLGYEQYF. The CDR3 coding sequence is TGTGCCAGCAAACACCAATTAGGCTACGAGCAGTACTTC.